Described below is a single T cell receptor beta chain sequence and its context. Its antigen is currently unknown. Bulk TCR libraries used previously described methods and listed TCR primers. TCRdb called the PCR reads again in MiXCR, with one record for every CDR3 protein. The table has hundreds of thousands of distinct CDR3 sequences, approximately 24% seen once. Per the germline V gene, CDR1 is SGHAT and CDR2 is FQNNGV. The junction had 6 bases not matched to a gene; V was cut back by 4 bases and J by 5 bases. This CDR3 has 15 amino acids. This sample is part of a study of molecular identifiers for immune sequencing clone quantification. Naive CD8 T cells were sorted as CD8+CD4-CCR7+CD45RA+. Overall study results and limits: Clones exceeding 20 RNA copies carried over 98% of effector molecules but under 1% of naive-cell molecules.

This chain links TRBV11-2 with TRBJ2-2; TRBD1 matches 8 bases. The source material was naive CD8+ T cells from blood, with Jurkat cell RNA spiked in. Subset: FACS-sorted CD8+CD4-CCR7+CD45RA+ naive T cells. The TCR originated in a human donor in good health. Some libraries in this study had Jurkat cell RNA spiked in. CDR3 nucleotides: TGTGCCAGCAGCTACGGACAGGGAGTGACCGGGGAGCTGTTTTTT. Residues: CASSYGQGVTGELFF.